This T cell receptor beta chain came from a study of T-cell memory formation after mild COVID-19. Study observations and caveats: Clones shrinking from day 15 to 85 showed even CD4/CD8 mixes; later expanders tilted CD4+.

Each CDR3 protein is one row after TCRdb ran MiXCR on the 5' RACE reads. The data contain more than 100,000 distinct CDR3 sequences, about 18% of them singletons. Germline assignment: CDR1 SGHAT and CDR2 FQNNGV. V was trimmed by 7 bases and J by 5 bases, leaving 5 bases between them. The CDR3 is 10 amino acids. This clonotype has a handful of counts. Its antigen is as yet unknown. The receptor comes from a man between 18 and 29 years old who had mild COVID-19 (a few samples of this study predate the infection). Cell type and time point are not known. V gene TRBV11-2 combines with J gene TRBJ1-1; D is unresolved. Sequencing input: PBMCs or a T cell subset sorted from them (not recorded which). The CDR3 DNA reads as TGTGCCAGCAAAAGAACTGAAGCTTTCTTT. Its translation: CASKRTEAFF.